These 23 T cell receptor beta chains share one sample of origin, sequenced in a study of human T cells and chemical hapten exposure. Indicated time point: pre-sensitization, week 0. Treatment indicated: therapeutic diphenylcyclopropenone sensitization with weekly scalp DPC. TCRdb fed the RACE reads into MiXCR, producing one record per CDR3 protein. The table shows roughly 260,000 distinct CDR3 sequences, with about 9% occurring only once. Sequenced material: whole blood, taken in connection with sensitization to the hapten diphenylcyclopropenone (DPC). The receptors were sampled from a woman in her thirties or forties with alopecia areata. Some clones in this sample may be carry-over from other donors' samples.

The J gene is TRBJ2-1, the V gene TRBV20-1; TRBD2 aligns across 8 bases. There are 17 residues in the CDR3. Germline CDR1 reads DFQATT; CDR2 reads SNEGSKA (reference sequence). V shed 5 bases and J 4 bases; nucleotides not matched to a gene: 16. The CDR3 DNA reads TGCAGTGCTCGGCCTTTCCTGGGTAGCGGGGATTACAATGAGCAGTTCTTC. Its protein is CSARPFLGSGDYNEQFF.

Ten or more counts support this clonotype. The rearrangement joins TRBV3-1 to TRBJ1-1; perhaps TRBD1 as D (5 bases). The CDR3 runs to 15 residues. V was clipped by 8 bases and J by 5 bases, with 21 bases between them. The germline V gene encodes CDR1 LGHDT and CDR2 YNNKEL (reference sequence). CDR3 region: CASHQGSFRGTEAFF. The CDR3, as DNA: TGTGCCAGCCACCAGGGTTCCTTTCGTGGGACTGAAGCTTTCTTT.

The rearrangement joins TRBV3-1 to TRBJ2-2, with 13 nucleotides matching TRBD2. The germline V gene has CDR1 LGHDT and CDR2 YNNKEL (reference sequence). The CDR3 has 16 residues. J was trimmed by 6 bases and V by 4 bases; bases with no gene match: 5. The CDR3 region has the DNA TGTGCCAGCAGCCTTGGACTAGCGGGAGTAGCCGGGGAGCTGTTTTTT. Protein: CASSLGLAGVAGELFF.

A few counts support this clonotype. J is TRBJ2-2 and V is TRBV2; no reliable D call. Germline V gene lookup returns CDR1 SNHLY and CDR2 FYNNEI. This CDR3 comprises 14 residues. V was cut by 2 bases and J by 1 base, with 5 bases left in between. CDR3 in amino acids: CASSEFRNTGELFF. The CDR3 nucleotides are TGTGCCAGCAGTGAATTTCGGAACACCGGGGAGCTGTTTTTT.

In this sample, this clonotype turned up many times. This sequence joins TRBV7-2 and TRBJ2-3; the match to TRBD2 covers 9 bases. This CDR3 comprises 15 residues. Germline lookup yields CDR1 SGHTA and CDR2 FQGNSA. J lost 2 bases, V lost 2 bases, and 2 bases had no gene match. The CDR3 is CASSLWTSVTDTQYF. The DNA for the CDR3 is TGTGCCAGCAGCTTATGGACTAGCGTCACAGATACGCAGTATTTT.

The chain employs TRBV10-3 and TRBJ2-2; D not resolved. V dropped 5 bases and J dropped 4 bases, with 14 bases sitting between them. The germline V gene encodes CDR1 ENHRY and CDR2 SYGVKD. This CDR3 comprises 15 residues. The CDR3 loop is CAISSTVPGTGELFF. The CDR3 DNA reads as TGTGCCATCAGTTCGACCGTACCGGGCACCGGGGAGCTGTTTTTT.

This clonotype was detected ten times or more. The chain has TRBV29-1 and TRBJ1-1; possibly TRBD1 for D (5 bases). This CDR3 spans 13 amino acids. In germline, CDR1 is SQVTM, CDR2 ANQGSEA. Trimming removed 7 bases at V and 0 bases at J, with 12 bases between. Here the CDR3 reads CSARQTMNTEAFF. CDR3 DNA: TGCAGCGCGCGACAGACGATGAACACTGAAGCTTTCTTT.

This clonotype was counted a few times. The J gene is TRBJ2-3, the V gene TRBV4-2, with 11 positions matching TRBD2. V lost 1 base and J lost 6; bases outside the gene matches: 9. Germline V CDR1 and CDR2: LGHNA, YNFKEQ. CDR3 size: 17 residues. Written as DNA, the CDR3 is TGTGCCAGCAGCCAAGCGGGGCTAGCGGGAGGCGACGATACGCAGTATTTT. Translation: CASSQAGLAGGDDTQYF.

The chain has TRBV29-1 and TRBJ2-1; D perhaps matches TRBD2 (5 bases). V lost 4 bases and J lost 4, with 20 bases in between. The CDR3 extends over 16 amino acids. Germline V gives CDR1 SQVTM, CDR2 ANQGSEA. The CDR3: CSVVMGGQLPYNEQFF. The CDR3, as DNA: TGCAGCGTTGTTATGGGCGGGCAACTCCCTTACAATGAGCAGTTCTTC.

This clonotype was seen a handful of times. The chain carries TRBV5-1 and TRBJ1-3, with D possibly matching TRBD1 (5 bases). Germline V lookup: CDR1 SGHRS, CDR2 YFSETQ. The germline V and J ends were trimmed by 3 bases and 2 bases, with 12 bases remaining between them. The CDR3 is made up of 15 amino acids. The CDR3: CASSSSGTPGNTIYF. CDR3 nucleotide sequence: TGCGCCAGCAGCTCCTCAGGGACCCCTGGAAACACCATATATTTT.

The rearrangement uses TRBV27 and TRBJ2-7; possibly TRBD2 for D (5 bases). The CDR3 sequence is 19 residues long. The V gene lost 3 bases and the J gene lost 6 bases, with 30 bases spanning the gap. Per the germline V gene, CDR1 is MNHEY and CDR2 is SMNVEV (reference sequence). The CDR3 here is CASSFIRPGSAYLRAEQYF. The DNA of the CDR3 is TGTGCCAGCAGTTTTATCCGCCCGGGTAGCGCCTACCTTCGGGCCGAGCAGTACTTC.

This clonotype has more than one count but fewer than ten. V usage is TRBV6-5 and J usage is TRBJ2-3, with D maybe TRBD2 (5 bases). V lost 6 bases and J 0 bases, leaving 13 bases between the germline ends. The CDR3 totals 15 residues. Germline V gene sequence: CDR1 MNHEY, CDR2 SVGAGI. CDR3 sequence (DNA): TGTGCCAGCAGCCGGAGGACGGCTAGCACAGATACGCAGTATTTT. Its translation: CASSRRTASTDTQYF.

This clonotype was seen many times. This sequence joins TRBV7-9 and TRBJ2-3; maybe TRBD2 (6 bases). Germline CDR1 SEHNR, CDR2 FQNEAQ (reference sequence). Trimming left V 5 bases short and J 2 bases short, with 14 bases between. The CDR3 runs 15 residues. This CDR3 is CASSIRDSPTDTQYF. CDR3 sequence (DNA): TGTGCCAGCAGCATCCGGGACTCACCCACAGATACGCAGTATTTT. Full variable domain (remainder filled in from reference TRBV7-9 and TRBJ2-3): DTGVSQNPRHKITKRGQNVTFRCDPISEHNRLYWYRQTLGQGPEFLTYFQNEAQLEKSRLLSDRFSAERPKGSFSTLEIQRTEQGDSAMYLCASSIRDSPTDTQYFGPGTRLTVL.

V and J are TRBV6-2 or TRBV6-3 and TRBJ1-5; D might be TRBD1 (6 bases). The germline CDR1 and CDR2 sequences are MNHEY and SVGEGT. V shed 5 bases and J shed 2 bases, with 13 bases lying between them. CDR3 length equals 15 residues. The CDR3 loop reads CASSGAGAGNQPQHF. The CDR3 DNA reads TGTGCCAGCAGTGGAGCAGGGGCCGGCAATCAGCCCCAGCATTTT.

V and J are TRBV6-6 and TRBJ2-3, with 13 bases aligning to TRBD2. Germline CDR1 and CDR2: MNHNY and SVGAGI (reference sequence). Trimming removed 4 bases from V and 4 bases from J; junction bases left unmatched: 5. This CDR3 is built from 16 residues. The CDR3 reads CASSSRTSGSPDTQYF. The CDR3 coding sequence is TGTGCCAGCAGTTCCCGGACTAGCGGGAGCCCAGATACGCAGTATTTT.

The CDR3 DNA sequence: TGTGCCAGCAGCCAAGAGAATGGGCAGTACGAGCAGTACTTC. Translated, it gives CASSQENGQYEQYF. V usage is TRBV4-2 and J usage is TRBJ2-7; D is undetermined. The CDR3 is made up of 14 amino acids. V lost 0 bases and J 4 bases, leaving 10 bases between the germline ends. The germline CDR1 and CDR2 sequences are LGHNA and YNFKEQ.

Details on this clonotype: Being one base from a much bigger clone, this may be a read error. This chain connects TRBV7-8 to TRBJ1-3; D is undetermined. Germline CDR1 and CDR2: SGHVS and FQNEAQ. The CDR3 contains 15 residues. In DNA, the CDR3 is TGTACCAGCAGCTTGGAGGGTAGCTCTGGAAACACCATATATTTT. This translates into CTSSLEGSSGNTIYF.

This CDR3 reads CASSLLIGANEQFF. CDR3 in DNA: TGCGCCAGCAGCTTGTTGATTGGGGCCAATGAGCAGTTCTTC. The chain joins TRBV5-1 to TRBJ2-1; a weak D match, TRBD1 (5 bases). This CDR3 is 14 amino acids long. V lost 1 base and J lost 6, with 11 bases in between. CDR1 and CDR2 (germline): SGHRS, YFSETQ.

The rearrangement uses TRBV6-2 or TRBV6-3 and TRBJ2-7; D is perhaps TRBD1 (5 bases). Germline CDR1 and CDR2: MNHEY and SVGEGT. The CDR3 totals 16 residues. V gave up 6 bases and J gave up 3 bases, with 21 bases separating them. This CDR3 is CASRTEGPVVDYEQYF. The CDR3 region has the DNA TGTGCCAGCAGGACAGAAGGACCAGTCGTGGACTACGAGCAGTACTTC.

The chain couples TRBV19 to TRBJ1-1; no clear D. V lost 5 bases and J lost 5, with 12 bases in between. CDR3 length: 13 residues. The germline CDR1 and CDR2 sequences are LNHDA and SQIVND (reference sequence). The CDR3, as DNA: TGTGCCAGTAGTCCCCGAGGTAGTACTGAAGCTTTCTTT. Residues: CASSPRGSTEAFF.

Many counts were recorded for this clonotype. The V gene is TRBV5-1, the J gene TRBJ2-1, with 7 bases aligning to TRBD2. CDR3 length: 14 residues. V was clipped by 7 bases and J by 0 bases; unmatched bases: 4. Germline CDR1 is SGHRS and CDR2 is YFSETQ. The chain's CDR3 is CASYRTSSYNEQFF. The CDR3 nucleotides read TGCGCCAGCTACCGGACTAGCTCCTACAATGAGCAGTTCTTC.

This clonotype was found many times. The chain couples TRBV9 to TRBJ2-2, with 9 bases identical to TRBD1. Germline CDR1 is SGDLS and CDR2 is YYNGEE. This CDR3 is built from 17 residues. Unmatched junction bases numbered 9, after V lost 1 base and J lost 5 bases. CDR3 sequence: CASSVTGGLLGTGELFF. The CDR3 coding sequence is TGTGCCAGCAGCGTAACAGGGGGCCTCTTGGGAACCGGGGAGCTGTTTTTT.

This clonotype was observed a few times. The CDR3: CASDRREGGGELFF. The CDR3 DNA sequence: TGTGCCAGCGACAGGCGGGAGGGCGGCGGGGAGCTGTTTTTT. The chain couples TRBV5-5 to TRBJ2-2, with 9 nucleotides matching TRBD2. CDR3 length: 14 amino acids. V gave up 7 bases and J gave up 7 bases; unmatched junction bases: 8. Germline CDR1 reads SGHKS; CDR2 reads YYEKEE (reference sequence).